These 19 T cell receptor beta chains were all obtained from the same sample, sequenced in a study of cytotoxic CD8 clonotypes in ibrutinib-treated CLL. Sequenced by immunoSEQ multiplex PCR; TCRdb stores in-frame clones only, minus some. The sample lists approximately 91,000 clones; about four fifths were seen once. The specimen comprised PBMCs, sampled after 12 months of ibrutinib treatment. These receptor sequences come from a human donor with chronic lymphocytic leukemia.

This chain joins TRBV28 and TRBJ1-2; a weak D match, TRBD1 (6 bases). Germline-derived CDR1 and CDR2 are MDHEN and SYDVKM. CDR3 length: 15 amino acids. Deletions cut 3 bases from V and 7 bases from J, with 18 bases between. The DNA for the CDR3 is TGTGCCAGCAGTTTCGGTACCCCCAAGGGGGTTGGCTACACCTTC. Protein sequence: CASSFGTPKGVGYTF.

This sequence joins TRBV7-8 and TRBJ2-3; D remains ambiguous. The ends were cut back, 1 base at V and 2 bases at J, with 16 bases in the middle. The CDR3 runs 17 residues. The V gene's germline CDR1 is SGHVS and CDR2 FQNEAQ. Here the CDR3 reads CASSLVVGPRVTDTQYF. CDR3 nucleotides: TGTGCCAGCAGCTTAGTGGTAGGGCCAAGAGTCACAGATACGCAGTATTTT.

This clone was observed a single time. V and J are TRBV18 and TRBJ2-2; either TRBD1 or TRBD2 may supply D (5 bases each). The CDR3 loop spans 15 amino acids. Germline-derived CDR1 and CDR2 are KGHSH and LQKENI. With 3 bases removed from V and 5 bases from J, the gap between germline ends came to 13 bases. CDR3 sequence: CASSPRDPRTGELFF. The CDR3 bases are TGTGCCAGCTCACCCCGGGACCCGCGGACCGGGGAGCTGTTTTTT.

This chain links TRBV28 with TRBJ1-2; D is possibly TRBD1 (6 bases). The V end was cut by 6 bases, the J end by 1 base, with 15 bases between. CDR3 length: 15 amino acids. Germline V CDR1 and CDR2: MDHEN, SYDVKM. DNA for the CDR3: TGTGCCAGCAGACGGCAGGGGTGGGATAACTATGGCTACACCTTC. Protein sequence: CASRRQGWDNYGYTF.

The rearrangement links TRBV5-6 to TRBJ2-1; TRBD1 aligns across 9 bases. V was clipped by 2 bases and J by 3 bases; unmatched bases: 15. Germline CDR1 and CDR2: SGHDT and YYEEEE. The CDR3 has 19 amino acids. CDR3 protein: CASSFVNPTPGQGYNEQFF. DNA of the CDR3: TGTGCCAGCAGCTTTGTAAACCCCACCCCGGGACAGGGCTACAATGAGCAGTTCTTC.

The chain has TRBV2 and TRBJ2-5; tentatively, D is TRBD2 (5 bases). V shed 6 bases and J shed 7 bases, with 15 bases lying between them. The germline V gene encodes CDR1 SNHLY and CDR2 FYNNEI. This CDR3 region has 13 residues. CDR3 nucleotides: TGTGCCAGCAGGCCGCCGGGCCGGGGGACCCAGTACTTC. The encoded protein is CASRPPGRGTQYF.

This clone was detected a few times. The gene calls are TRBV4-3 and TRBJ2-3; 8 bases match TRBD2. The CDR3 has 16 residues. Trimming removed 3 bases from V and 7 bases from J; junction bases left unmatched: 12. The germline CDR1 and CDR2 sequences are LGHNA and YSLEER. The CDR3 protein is CASSHQGGGRPHTQYF. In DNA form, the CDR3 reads TGCGCCAGCAGCCACCAGGGTGGCGGGAGGCCCCATACGCAGTATTTT.

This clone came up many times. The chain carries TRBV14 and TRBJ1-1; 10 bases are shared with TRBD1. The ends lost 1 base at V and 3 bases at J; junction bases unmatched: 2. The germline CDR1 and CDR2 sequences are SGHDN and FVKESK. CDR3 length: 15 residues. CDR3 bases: TGTGCCAGCAGCCAAGTGACAGGGGGCCACACTGAAGCTTTCTTT. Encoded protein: CASSQVTGGHTEAFF.

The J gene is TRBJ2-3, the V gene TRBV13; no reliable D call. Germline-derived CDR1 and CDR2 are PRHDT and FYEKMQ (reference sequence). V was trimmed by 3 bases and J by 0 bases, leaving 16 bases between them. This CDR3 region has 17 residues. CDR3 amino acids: CASSFFAGDSSTDTQYF. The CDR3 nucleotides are TGTGCCAGCAGCTTTTTCGCTGGAGACTCTAGCACAGATACGCAGTATTTT.

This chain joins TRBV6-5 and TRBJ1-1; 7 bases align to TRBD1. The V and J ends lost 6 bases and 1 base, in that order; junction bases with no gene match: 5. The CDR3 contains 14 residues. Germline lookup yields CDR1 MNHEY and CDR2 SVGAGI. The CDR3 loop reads CASSRQGPNTEAFF. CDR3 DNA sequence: TGTGCCAGCAGCCGACAGGGACCGAACACTGAAGCTTTCTTT.

The CDR3 region is CASSSGTLPEGGQFF. CDR3 bases: TGCGCCAGCAGCTCCGGGACACTTCCTGAGGGTGGGCAGTTCTTC. This chain links TRBV5-1 with TRBJ2-1; weak D call: TRBD1 (6 bases). V gave up 3 bases and J gave up 12 bases, with 22 bases separating them. The CDR3 covers 15 residues. Germline V gene sequence: CDR1 SGHRS, CDR2 YFSETQ.

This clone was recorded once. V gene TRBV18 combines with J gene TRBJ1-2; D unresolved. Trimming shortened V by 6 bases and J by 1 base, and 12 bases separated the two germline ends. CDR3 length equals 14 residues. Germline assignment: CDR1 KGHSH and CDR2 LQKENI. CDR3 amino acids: CASSPPGDNYGYTF. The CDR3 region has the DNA TGTGCCAGCTCCCCCCCCGGGGATAACTATGGCTACACCTTC.

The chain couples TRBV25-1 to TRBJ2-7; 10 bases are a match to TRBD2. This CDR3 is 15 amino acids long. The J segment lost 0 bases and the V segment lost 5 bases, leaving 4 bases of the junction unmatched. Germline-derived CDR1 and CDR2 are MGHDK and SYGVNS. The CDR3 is CASSRGLASSYEQYF. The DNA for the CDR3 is TGTGCCAGCAGTCGGGGACTAGCGAGCTCCTACGAGCAGTACTTC.

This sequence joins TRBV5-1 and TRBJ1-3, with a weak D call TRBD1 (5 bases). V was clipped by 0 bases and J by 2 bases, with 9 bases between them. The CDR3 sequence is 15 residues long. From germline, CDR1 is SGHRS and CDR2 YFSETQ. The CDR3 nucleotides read TGCGCCAGCAGCTTGGGGGGGTTGGCTGGAAACACCATATATTTT. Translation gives CASSLGGLAGNTIYF.

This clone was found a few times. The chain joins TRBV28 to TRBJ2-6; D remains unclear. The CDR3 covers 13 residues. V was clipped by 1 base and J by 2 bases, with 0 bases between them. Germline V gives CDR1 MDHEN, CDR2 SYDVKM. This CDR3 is CASSLSGANVLTF. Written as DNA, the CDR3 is TGTGCCAGCAGTTTATCTGGGGCCAACGTCCTGACTTTC.

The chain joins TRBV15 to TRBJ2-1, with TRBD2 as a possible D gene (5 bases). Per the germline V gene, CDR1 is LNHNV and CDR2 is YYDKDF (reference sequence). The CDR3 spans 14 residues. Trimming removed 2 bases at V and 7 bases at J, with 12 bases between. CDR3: CATSRPRRGNEQFF. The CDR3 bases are TGTGCCACCAGCAGACCCCGACGAGGGAATGAGCAGTTCTTC.

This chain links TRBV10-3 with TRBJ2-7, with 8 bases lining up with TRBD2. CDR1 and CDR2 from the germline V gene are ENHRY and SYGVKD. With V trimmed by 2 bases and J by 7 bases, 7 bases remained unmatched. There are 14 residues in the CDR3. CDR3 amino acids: CAISEGRAGDEQYF. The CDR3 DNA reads TGTGCCATCAGTGAGGGTCGAGCGGGGGATGAGCAGTACTTC.

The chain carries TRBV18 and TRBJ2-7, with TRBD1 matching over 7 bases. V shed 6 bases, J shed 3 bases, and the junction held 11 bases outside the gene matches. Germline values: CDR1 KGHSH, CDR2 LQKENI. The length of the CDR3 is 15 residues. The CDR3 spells CASSGPRDSIYEQYF. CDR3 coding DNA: TGTGCCAGCTCCGGACCCCGGGACAGCATCTACGAGCAGTACTTC. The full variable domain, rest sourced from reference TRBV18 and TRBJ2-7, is NAGVMQNPRHLVRRRGQEARLRCSPMKGHSHVYWYRQLPEEGLKFMVYLQKENIIDESGMPKERFSAEFPKEGPSILRIQQVVRGDSAAYFCASSGPRDSIYEQYFGPGTRLTVT.

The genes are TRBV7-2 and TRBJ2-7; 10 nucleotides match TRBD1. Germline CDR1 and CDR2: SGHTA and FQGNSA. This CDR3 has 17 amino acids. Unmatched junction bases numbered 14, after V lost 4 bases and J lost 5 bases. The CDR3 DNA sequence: TGTGCCAGCAGCTCCGCGGCTAGGGGACAGGGGACCCACGAGCAGTACTTC. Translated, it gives CASSSAARGQGTHEQYF.